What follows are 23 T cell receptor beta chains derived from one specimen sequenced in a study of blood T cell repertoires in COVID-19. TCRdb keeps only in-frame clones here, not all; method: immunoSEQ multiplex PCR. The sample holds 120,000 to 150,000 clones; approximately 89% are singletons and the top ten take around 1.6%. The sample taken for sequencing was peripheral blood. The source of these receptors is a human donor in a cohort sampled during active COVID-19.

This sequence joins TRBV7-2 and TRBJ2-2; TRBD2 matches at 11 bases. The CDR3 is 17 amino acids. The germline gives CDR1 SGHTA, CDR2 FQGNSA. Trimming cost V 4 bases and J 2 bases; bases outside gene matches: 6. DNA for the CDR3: TGTGCCAGCAGCTCCGCCGGGACTAGCGGCAACACCGGGGAGCTGTTTTTT. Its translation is CASSSAGTSGNTGELFF.

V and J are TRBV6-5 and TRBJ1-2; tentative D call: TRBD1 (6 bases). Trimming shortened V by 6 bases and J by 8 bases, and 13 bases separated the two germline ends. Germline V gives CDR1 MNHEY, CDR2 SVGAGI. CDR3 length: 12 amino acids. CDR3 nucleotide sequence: TGTGCCAGCAGAGGCAGGGGTGGCGGCTACACCTTC. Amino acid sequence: CASRGRGGGYTF.

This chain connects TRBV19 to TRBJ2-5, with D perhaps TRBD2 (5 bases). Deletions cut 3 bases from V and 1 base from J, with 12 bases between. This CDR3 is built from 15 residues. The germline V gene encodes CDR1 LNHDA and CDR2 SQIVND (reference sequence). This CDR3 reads CASSILDSSQETQYF. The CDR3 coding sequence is TGTGCCAGTAGTATCCTGGACTCCTCCCAAGAGACCCAGTACTTC.

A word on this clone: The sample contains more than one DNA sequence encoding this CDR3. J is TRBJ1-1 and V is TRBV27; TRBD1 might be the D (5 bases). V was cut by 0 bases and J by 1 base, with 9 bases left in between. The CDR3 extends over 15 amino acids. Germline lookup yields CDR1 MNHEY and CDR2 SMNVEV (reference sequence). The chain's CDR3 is CASSLSGGGNTEAFF. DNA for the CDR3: TGTGCCAGCAGTTTATCGGGCGGGGGGAACACTGAAGCTTTCTTT.

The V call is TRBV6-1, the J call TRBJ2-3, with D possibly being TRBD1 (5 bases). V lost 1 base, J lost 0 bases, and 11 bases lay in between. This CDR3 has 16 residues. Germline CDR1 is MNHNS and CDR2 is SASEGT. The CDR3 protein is CASSEEPWGSTDTQYF. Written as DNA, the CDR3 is TGTGCCAGCAGTGAAGAACCGTGGGGCAGCACAGATACGCAGTATTTT.

The CDR3 protein is CASSERGGSDSPLHF. Here the CDR3 DNA reads TGTGCCAGCAGTGAACGAGGGGGCTCGGATTCACCCCTCCACTTT. This rearrangement joins TRBV6-4 to TRBJ1-6; 7 bases agree with TRBD1. This CDR3 spans 15 amino acids. Trimming removed 3 bases from V and 8 bases from J; junction bases left unmatched: 7. Per the germline V gene, CDR1 is MRHNA and CDR2 is SNTAGT.

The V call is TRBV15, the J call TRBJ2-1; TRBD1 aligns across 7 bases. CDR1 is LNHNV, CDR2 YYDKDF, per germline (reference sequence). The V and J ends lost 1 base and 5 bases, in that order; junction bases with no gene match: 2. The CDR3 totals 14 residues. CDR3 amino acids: CATSRVDRDNEQFF. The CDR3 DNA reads TGTGCCACCAGCAGAGTTGACAGGGACAATGAGCAGTTCTTC. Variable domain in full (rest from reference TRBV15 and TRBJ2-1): DAMVIQNPRYQVTQFGKPVTLSCSQTLNHNVMYWYQQKSSQAPKLLFHYYDKDFNNEADTPDNFQSRRPNTSFCFLDIRSPGLGDTAMYLCATSRVDRDNEQFFGPGTRLTVL.

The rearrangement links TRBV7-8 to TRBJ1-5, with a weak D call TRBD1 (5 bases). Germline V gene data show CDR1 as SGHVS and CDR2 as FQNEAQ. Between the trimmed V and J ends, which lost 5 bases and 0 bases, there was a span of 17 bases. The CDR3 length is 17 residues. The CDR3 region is CASSLRELLYSNQPQHF. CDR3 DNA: TGTGCCAGCAGCCTCAGGGAACTCCTTTATAGCAATCAGCCCCAGCATTTT.

The CDR3 loop reads CASSQVQGSYTNYGYTF. In nucleotides, the CDR3 is TGTGCCAGCAGCCAAGTACAGGGGTCTTACACCAACTATGGCTACACCTTC. This chain joins TRBV3-1 (or the pseudogene TRBV3-2) and TRBJ1-2; TRBD1 matches at 7 bases. Germline CDR1 is LGHDT and CDR2 is YNNKEL (reference sequence). With V trimmed by 1 base and J by 2 bases, 10 bases remained unmatched. The CDR3 covers 17 residues.

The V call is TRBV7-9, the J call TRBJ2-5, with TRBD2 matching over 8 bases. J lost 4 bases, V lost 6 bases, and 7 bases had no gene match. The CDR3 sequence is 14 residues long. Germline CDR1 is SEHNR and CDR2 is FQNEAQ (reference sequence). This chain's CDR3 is CASSKAGLVETQYF. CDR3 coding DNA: TGTGCCAGCAGTAAGGCGGGACTAGTAGAGACCCAGTACTTC.

The CDR3 sequence is CASKTGRNFYEQYF. The CDR3 DNA reads TGTGCCAGCAAGACAGGTCGGAACTTCTACGAGCAGTACTTC. The V call is TRBV2, the J call TRBJ2-7; possible D gene TRBD1, 6 bases. CDR1 and CDR2 from the germline V gene are SNHLY and FYNNEI. The CDR3 loop spans 14 amino acids. Trimming took off 7 bases at V and 3 bases at J, with 16 bases between the two ends.

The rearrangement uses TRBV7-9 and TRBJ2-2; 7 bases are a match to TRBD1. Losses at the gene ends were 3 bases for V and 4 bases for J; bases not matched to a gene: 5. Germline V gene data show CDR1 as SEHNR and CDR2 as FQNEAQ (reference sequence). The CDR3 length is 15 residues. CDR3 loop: CASSFGQAATGELFF. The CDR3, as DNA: TGTGCCAGCAGCTTCGGACAGGCGGCCACCGGGGAGCTGTTTTTT.

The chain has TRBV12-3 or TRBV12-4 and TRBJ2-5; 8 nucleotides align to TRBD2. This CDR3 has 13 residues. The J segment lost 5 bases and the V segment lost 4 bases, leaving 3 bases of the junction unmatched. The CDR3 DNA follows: TGTGCCAGCAGTTCGGGGGGGCCGGAGACCCAGTACTTC. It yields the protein CASSSGGPETQYF.

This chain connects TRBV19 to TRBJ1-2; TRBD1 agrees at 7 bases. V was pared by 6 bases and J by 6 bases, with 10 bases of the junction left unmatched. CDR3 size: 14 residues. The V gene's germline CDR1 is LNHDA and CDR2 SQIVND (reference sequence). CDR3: CASSQIGQVHGYTF. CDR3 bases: TGTGCCAGTAGCCAAATCGGACAGGTCCATGGCTACACCTTC.

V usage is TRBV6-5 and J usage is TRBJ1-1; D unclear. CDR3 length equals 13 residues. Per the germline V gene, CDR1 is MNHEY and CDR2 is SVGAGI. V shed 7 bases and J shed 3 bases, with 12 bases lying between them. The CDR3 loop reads CASIRVRYTEAFF. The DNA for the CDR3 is TGTGCCAGCATCCGGGTTAGGTACACTGAAGCTTTCTTT.

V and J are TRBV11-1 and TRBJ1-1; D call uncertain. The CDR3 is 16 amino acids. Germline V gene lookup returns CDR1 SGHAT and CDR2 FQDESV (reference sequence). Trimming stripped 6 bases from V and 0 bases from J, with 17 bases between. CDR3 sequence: CASSGSNDPMNTEAFF. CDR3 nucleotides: TGTGCCAGCAGTGGGAGTAACGACCCCATGAACACTGAAGCTTTCTTT.

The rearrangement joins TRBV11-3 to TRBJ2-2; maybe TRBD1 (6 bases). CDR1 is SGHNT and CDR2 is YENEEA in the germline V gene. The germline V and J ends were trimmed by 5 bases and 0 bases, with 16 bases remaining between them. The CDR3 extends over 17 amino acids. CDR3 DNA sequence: TGTGCCAGCAGCCCCCTGAAGGGGGACACGAACACCGGGGAGCTGTTTTTT. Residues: CASSPLKGDTNTGELFF. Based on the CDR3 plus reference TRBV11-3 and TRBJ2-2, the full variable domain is EAGVVQSPRYKIIEKKQPVAFWCNPISGHNTLYWYLQNLGQGPELLIRYENEEAVDDSQLPKDRFSAERLKGVDSTLKIQPAELGDSAVYLCASSPLKGDTNTGELFFGEGSRLTVL.

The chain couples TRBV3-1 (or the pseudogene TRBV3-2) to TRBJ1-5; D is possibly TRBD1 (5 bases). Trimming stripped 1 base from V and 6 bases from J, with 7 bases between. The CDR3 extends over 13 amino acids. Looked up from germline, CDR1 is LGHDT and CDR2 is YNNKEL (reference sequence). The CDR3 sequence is CASSQGRAQPQHF. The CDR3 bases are TGTGCCAGCAGCCAAGGCAGGGCTCAGCCCCAGCATTTT.

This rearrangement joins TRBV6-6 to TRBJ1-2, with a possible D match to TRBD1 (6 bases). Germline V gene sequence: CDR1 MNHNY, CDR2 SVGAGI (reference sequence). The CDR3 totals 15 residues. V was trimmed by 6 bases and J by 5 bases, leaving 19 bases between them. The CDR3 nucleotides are TGTGCCAGCAGACACCTCACTGACAGGCCGTATGGCTACACCTTC. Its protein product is CASRHLTDRPYGYTF.

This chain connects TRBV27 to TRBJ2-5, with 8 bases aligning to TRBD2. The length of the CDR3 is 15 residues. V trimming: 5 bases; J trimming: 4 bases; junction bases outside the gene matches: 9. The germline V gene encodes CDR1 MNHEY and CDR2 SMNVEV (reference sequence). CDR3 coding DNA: TGTGCCAGCAGTCCAGACTTAGCGGGGCCAGAGACCCAGTACTTC. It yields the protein CASSPDLAGPETQYF.

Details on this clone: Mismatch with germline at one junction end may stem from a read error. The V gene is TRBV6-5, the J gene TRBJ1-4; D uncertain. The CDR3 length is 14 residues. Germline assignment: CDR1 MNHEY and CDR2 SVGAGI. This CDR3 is CASNYGLTNEKLFF. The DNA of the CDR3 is TGTGCCAGCAATTACGGCCTAACTAATGAAAAACTGTTTTTT.

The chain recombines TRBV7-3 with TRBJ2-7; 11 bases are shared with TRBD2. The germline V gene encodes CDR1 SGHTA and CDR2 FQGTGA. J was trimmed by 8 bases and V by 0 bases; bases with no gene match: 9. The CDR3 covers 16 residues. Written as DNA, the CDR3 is TGTGCCAGCAGCTTAACTAGCGGGGGGGCTCACCACCAGCAGTACTTC. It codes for CASSLTSGGAHHQQYF. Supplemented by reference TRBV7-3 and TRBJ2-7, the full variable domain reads GAGVSQTPSNKVTEKGKYVELRCDPISGHTALYWYRQSLGQGPEFLIYFQGTGAADDSGLPNDRFFAVRPEGSVSTLKIQRTERGDSAVYLCASSLTSGGAHHQQYFGPGTRLTVT.

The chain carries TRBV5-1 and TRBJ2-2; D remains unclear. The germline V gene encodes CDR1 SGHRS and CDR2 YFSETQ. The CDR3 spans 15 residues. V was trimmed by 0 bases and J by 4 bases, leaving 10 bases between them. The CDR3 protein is CASSLAPRGTGELFF. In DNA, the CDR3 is TGCGCCAGCAGCTTGGCCCCTCGAGGCACCGGGGAGCTGTTTTTT.